This T cell receptor (beta chain) appears in the sequencing data of a study of blood T cells in healthy people across ages. Through a sample-barcoded 5' primer and a J-beta primer mix, a second PCR was run for about 6 to 12 cycles. MiXCR, run by TCRdb on the 5' RACE reads, gives a single entry per CDR3 protein. The table lists hundreds of thousands of distinct CDR3 sequences, 40% to 45% of them singletons. Germline V gene lookup returns CDR1 DFQATT and CDR2 SNEGSKA (reference sequence). The V and J ends lost 8 bases and 2 bases respectively, with 19 bases between them. CDR3 length: 14 amino acids. The receptor was isolated from a man older than 75 in good health. The specimen sequenced was blood. V and J are TRBV20-1 and TRBJ2-7; TRBD1 is a possible D gene (5 bases). The CDR3 coding sequence is TGCAGTCCTACAAGGGGTCTACCTACCTACGAGCAGTACTTC. Its translation: CSPTRGLPTYEQYF.